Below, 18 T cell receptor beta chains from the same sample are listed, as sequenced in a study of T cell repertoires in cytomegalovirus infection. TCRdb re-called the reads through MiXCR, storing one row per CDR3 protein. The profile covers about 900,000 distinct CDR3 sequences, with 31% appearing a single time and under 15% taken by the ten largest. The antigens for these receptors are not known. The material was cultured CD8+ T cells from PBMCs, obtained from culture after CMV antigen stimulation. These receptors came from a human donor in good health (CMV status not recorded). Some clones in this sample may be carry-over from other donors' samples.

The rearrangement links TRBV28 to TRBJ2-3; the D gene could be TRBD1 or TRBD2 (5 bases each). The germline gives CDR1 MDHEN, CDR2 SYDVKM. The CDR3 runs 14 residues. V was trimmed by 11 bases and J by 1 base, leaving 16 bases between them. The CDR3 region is CAANGRGGTDTQYF. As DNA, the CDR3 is TGTGCCGCCAATGGCCGAGGGGGCACAGATACGCAGTATTTT.

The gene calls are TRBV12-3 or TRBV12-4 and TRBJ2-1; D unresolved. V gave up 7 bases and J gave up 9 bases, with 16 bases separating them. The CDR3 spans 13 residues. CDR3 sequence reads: CASTSHPLREQFF. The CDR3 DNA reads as TGTGCCAGCACTTCCCATCCTTTACGTGAGCAGTTCTTC.

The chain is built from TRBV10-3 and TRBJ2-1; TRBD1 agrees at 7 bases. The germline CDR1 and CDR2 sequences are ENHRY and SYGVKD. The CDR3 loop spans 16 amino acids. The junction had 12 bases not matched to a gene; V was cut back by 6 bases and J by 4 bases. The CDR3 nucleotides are TGTGCCATCAGCGATACGACAGGGACGACTTACAATGAGCAGTTCTTC. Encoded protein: CAISDTTGTTYNEQFF.

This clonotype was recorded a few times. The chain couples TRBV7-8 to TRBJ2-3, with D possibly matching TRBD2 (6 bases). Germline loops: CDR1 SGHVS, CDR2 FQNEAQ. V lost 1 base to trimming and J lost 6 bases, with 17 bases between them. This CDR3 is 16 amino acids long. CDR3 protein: CASSLVLATSGDTQYF. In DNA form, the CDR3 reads TGTGCCAGCAGCTTAGTGCTAGCGACCTCGGGGGATACGCAGTATTTT.

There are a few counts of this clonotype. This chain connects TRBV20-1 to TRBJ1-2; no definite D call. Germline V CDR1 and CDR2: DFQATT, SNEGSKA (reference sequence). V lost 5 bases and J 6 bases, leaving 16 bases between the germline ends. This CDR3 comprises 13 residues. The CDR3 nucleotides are TGCAGTGCTTCTAAGGGAAAGGGAGATGGCTACACCTTC. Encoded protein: CSASKGKGDGYTF.

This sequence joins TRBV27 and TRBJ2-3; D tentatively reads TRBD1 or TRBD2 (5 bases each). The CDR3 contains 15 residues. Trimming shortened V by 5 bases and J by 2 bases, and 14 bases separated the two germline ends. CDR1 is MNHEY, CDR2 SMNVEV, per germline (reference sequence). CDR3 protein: CASSPSGRYTDTQYF. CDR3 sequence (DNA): TGTGCCAGCAGTCCATCGGGGCGCTACACAGATACGCAGTATTTT.

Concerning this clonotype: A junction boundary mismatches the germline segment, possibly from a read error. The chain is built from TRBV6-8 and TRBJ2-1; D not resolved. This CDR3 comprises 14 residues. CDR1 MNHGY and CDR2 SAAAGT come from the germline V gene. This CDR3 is CVSNRMGSYNEQFF. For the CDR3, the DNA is TGTGTCAGCAATCGGATGGGGTCCTACAATGAGCAGTTCTTC.

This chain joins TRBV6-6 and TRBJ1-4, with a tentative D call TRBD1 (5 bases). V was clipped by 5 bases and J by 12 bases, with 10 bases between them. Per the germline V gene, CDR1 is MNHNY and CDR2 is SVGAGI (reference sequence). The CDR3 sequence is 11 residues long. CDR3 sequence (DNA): TGTGCCAGCAGTCAGGGATACGAACTGTTTTTT. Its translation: CASSQGYELFF.

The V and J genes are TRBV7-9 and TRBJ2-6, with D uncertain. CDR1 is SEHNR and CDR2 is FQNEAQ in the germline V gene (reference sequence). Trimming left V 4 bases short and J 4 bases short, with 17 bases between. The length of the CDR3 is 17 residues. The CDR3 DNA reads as TGTGCCAGCAGCTCCTTGGGCGCTATGAGGGGGGCCAACGTCCTGACTTTC. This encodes CASSSLGAMRGANVLTF.

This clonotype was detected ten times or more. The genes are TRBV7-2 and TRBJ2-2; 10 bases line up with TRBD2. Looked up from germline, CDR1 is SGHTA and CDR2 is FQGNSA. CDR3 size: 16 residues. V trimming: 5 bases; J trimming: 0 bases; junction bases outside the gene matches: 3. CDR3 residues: CASSPLAGANTGELFF. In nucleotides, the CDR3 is TGTGCCAGCAGCCCCCTAGCGGGGGCGAACACCGGGGAGCTGTTTTTT.

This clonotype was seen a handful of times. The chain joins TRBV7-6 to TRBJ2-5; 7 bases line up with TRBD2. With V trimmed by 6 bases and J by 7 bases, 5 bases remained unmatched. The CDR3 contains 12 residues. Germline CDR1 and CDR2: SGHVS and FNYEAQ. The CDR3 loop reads CASRTSEGTQYF. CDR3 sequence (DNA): TGTGCCAGCAGAACTAGCGAGGGGACCCAGTACTTC.

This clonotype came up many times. CDR3 protein: CASSPAGGYEQYV. Written as DNA, the CDR3 is TGTGCCAGCAGCCCGGCGGGCGGATACGAGCAGTACGTC. The V and J genes are TRBV7-9 and TRBJ2-7; D possibly corresponds to TRBD2 (5 bases). Germline CDR1 SEHNR, CDR2 FQNEAQ (reference sequence). The CDR3 consists of 13 residues. Trimming took off 5 bases at V and 4 bases at J, with 12 bases between the two ends.

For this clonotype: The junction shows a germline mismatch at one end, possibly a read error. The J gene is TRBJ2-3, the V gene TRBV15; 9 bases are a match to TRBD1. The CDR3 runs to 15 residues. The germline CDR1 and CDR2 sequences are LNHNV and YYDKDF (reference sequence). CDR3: CATSGETGGTDTQYF. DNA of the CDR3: TGTGCCACCAGCGGAGAGACAGGGGGTACAGATACGCAGTATTTT.

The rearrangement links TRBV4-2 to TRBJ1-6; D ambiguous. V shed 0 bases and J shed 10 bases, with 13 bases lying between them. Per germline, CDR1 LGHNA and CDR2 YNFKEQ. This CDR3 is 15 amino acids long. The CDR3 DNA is TGTGCCAGCAGCCAAGATCGGGGTCCCGGCTCACCCCTCCACTTT. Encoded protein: CASSQDRGPGSPLHF.

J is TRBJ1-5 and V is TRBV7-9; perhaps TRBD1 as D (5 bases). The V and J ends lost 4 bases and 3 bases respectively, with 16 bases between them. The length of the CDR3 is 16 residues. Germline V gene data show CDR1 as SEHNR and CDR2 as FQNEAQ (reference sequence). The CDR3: CASSSKRRVSNQPQHF. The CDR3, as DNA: TGTGCCAGCAGCTCCAAACGCAGGGTTTCCAATCAGCCCCAGCATTTT.

The CDR3 region has the DNA TGTGCCAGCAGCTTAAATCTCGGGGAGCGGCAGTTCTTC. It specifies CASSLNLGERQFF. This chain joins TRBV7-3 and TRBJ2-1; D is possibly TRBD2 (5 bases). The CDR3 spans 13 residues. V was cut by 1 base and J by 12 bases, with 13 bases left in between. Germline V lookup: CDR1 SGHTA, CDR2 FQGTGA.

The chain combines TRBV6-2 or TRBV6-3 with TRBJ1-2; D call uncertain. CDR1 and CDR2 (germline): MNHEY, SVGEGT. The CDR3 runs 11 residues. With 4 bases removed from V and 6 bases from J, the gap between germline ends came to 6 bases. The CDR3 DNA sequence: TGTGCCAGCAGTTGGTGGGATGGCTACACCTTC. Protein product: CASSWWDGYTF.

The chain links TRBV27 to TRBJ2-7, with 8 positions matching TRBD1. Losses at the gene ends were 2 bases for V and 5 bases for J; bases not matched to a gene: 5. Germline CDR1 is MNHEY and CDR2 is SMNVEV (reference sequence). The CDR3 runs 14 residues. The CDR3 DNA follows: TGTGCCAGCAGTTTACAGGGGGCGCGGCACGAGCAGTACTTC. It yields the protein CASSLQGARHEQYF.